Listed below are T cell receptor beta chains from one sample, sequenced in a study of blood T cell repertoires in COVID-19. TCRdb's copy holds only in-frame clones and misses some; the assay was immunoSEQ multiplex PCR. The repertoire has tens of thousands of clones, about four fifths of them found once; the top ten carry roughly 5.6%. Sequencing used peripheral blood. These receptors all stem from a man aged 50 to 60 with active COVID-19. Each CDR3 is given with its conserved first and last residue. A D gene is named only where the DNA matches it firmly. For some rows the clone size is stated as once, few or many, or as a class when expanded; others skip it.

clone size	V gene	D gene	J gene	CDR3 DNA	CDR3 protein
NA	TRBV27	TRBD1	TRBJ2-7	TGTGCCAGCAGCCGTCCGGGACAGAGCTCCTACGAGCAGTACTTC	CASSRPGQSSYEQYF
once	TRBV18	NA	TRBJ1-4	TGTGCCAGCTCACCCGGACACCCAACTAATGAAAAACTGTTTTTT	CASSPGHPTNEKLFF
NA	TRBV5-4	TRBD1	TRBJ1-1	TGTGCCAGCAGCCTACCGGGACAGCTCCAGAACACTGAAGCTTTCTTT	CASSLPGQLQNTEAFF
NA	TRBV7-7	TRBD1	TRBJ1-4	TGTGCCAGCAGCTTCTTCCGGGACAGGAGTCAATCAACTAATGAAAAACTGTTTTTT	CASSFFRDRSQSTNEKLFF
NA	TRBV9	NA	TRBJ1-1	TGTGCCAGCAATCGGGAGATGAACACTGAAGCTTTCTTT	CASNREMNTEAFF
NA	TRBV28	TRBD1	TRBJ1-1	TGTGCCAGCAGTTTATTTGGAGTAGGGACAGGGGCCCTGAACACTGAAGCTTTCTTT	CASSLFGVGTGALNTEAFF
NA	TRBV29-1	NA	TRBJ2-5	TGCAGCGTTGAACAAGGGGCTGAAGAGACCCAGTACTTC	CSVEQGAEETQYF
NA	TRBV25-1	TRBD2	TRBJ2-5	TGTGCCAGCAGTGAAGCGGGAGAACTGGAGACCCAGTACTTC	CASSEAGELETQYF
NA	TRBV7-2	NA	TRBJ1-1	TGTGCCAGCAGCCGGGACATGGGGGTTTTTGATGCTGAAGCTTTCTTT	CASSRDMGVFDAEAFF
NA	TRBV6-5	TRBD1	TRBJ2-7	TGTGCCAGCAGAATTGACAGGGGGCGATGGGACGAGCAGTACTTC	CASRIDRGRWDEQYF
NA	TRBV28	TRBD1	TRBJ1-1	TGTGCCAGCAGACGGACAGGGGCCTGGGAAGCTTTCTTT	CASRRTGAWEAFF
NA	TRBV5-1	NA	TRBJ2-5	TGCGCCAGCAGCTCGTCGACAGACCAAGAGACCCAGTACTTC	CASSSSTDQETQYF
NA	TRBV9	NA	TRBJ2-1	TGTGCCAGCAGCGTAGGGTCGGGGACACCGAATGAGCAGTTCTTC	CASSVGSGTPNEQFF
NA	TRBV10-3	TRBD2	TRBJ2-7	TGTGCCATCAGTGAGTCCAGCGGGAGGGTGGGTGAGCAGTACTTC	CAISESSGRVGEQYF
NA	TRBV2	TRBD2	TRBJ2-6	TGTGCCAGCGTGAACAGGACTAGCGGATCTGGGGCCAACGTCCTGACTTTC	CASVNRTSGSGANVLTF
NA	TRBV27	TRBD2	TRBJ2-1	TGTGCCAGCAGTGCCTTAATAGCGGGAGGGTATTCAGCGCAGTTCTTC	CASSALIAGGYSAQFF
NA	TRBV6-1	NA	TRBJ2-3	TGTGCCAGCAGTGAAGTCCCCGGGTTTAGCACAGATACGCAGTATTTT	CASSEVPGFSTDTQYF
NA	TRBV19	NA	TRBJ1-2	TGTGCCAGTAGCCCTGAGGATAACTATGGCTACACCTTC	CASSPEDNYGYTF
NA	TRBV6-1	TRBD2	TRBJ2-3	TGTGCCAGCAGTGAGGGAGGGAGGGCAGATACGCAGTATTTT	CASSEGGRADTQYF
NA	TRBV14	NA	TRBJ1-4	TGTGCCAGCAGCCCGACAGTTAATGAAAAACTGTTTTTT	CASSPTVNEKLFF
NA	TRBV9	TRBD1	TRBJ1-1	TGTGCCAGCAGCACCCAGACAGGGGGCACTGAAGCTTTCTTT	CASSTQTGGTEAFF
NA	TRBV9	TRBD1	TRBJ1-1	TGTGCCAGCAGCGCTCAGGGGGCTTATGAAGCTTTCTTT	CASSAQGAYEAFF
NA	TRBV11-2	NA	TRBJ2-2	TGTGCCAGCAGCCTACTACCGAACACCGGGGAGCTGTTTTTT	CASSLLPNTGELFF
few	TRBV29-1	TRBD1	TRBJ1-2	TGCAGCGTTGGTCAGGGGGCATTTGGCTACACCTTC	CSVGQGAFGYTF
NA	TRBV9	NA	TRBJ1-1	TGTGCCAGCAGCCCCCGGGGGGGGCGGATCACTGAAGCTTTCTTT	CASSPRGGRITEAFF
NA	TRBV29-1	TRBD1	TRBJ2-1	TGCAGCGTCGTGATACAGGGGAATGAGCAGTTCTTC	CSVVIQGNEQFF
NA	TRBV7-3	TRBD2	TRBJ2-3	TGTGCCAGCAGCTTCAGCGGGGGGGCGGCAGATACGCAGTATTTT	CASSFSGGAADTQYF
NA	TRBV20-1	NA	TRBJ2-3	TGCAGTGCCCTGCTAGGAGATACGCAGTATTTT	CSALLGDTQYF
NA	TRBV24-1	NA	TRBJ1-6	TGTGCCACCAATCTGAGCTCCTATAATTCACCCCTCCACTTT	CATNLSSYNSPLHF
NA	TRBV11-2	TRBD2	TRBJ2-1	TGTGCCAGCAGCTCCCGGACTAGCAGCCATGAGCAGTTCTTC	CASSSRTSSHEQFF
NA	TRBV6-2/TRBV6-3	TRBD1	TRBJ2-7	TGTGCCAGCAGCCGTCCGGGACAGGGGACCTACGAGCAGTACTTC	CASSRPGQGTYEQYF
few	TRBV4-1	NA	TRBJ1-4	TGCGCCAGCAGCCAAACCCGACTGCGGGGCAATGAAAAACTGTTTTTT	CASSQTRLRGNEKLFF
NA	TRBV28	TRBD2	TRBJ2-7	TGTGCCAGCAGTCCCCTAGCGGGAGGGGCCTACGAGCAGTACTTC	CASSPLAGGAYEQYF
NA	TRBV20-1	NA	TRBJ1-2	TGCAGTGCTCCCGAGAACTATGGCTACACCTTC	CSAPENYGYTF
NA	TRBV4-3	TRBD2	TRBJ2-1	TGCGCCAGCAGCCGCGGGGGGTCCTACAATGAGCAGTTCTTC	CASSRGGSYNEQFF
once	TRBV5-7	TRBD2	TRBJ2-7	TGTGCCAGCAGCTTGGCCCCGGGACTAGCCTCACTCTACGAGCAGTACTTC	CASSLAPGLASLYEQYF
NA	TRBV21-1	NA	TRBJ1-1	TGTGCCAGCAGCAACTCACGGGAAACACCCGATATATCCGAATACTTAACTGAAGCTTTCTTT	CASSNSRETPDISEYLTEAFF
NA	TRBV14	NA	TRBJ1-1	TGTGCCAGCAGCCAAGGTTCCGGGAGGACTGAAGCTTTCTTT	CASSQGSGRTEAFF
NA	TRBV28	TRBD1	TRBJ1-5	TGTGCCAGCAGTTTCGGGACAGGGGGGGGTAATCAGCCCCAGCATTTT	CASSFGTGGGNQPQHF
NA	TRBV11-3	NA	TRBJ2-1	TGTGCCAGCAGCTTAGCATCAGGGGCGGATGAGCAGTTCTTC	CASSLASGADEQFF
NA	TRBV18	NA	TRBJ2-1	TGTGCCAGCTCACTCCAGCGCAATGAGCAGTTCTTC	CASSLQRNEQFF
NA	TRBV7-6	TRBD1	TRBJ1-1	TGTGCCAGCAGCCCAGGGACAGTGAACACTGAAGCTTTCTTT	CASSPGTVNTEAFF
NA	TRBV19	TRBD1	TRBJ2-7	TGTGCCAGTAGTAGCCCCGGGACAGTCTCCTACGAGCAGTACTTC	CASSSPGTVSYEQYF
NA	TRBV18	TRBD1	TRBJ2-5	TGTGCCAGCTCACTGGACAGGGGTCAAGAGACCCAGTACTTC	CASSLDRGQETQYF
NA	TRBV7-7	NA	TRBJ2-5	TGTGCTAGCAGCTTAACTAGTCTATTTCAAGAGACCCAGTACTTC	CASSLTSLFQETQYF
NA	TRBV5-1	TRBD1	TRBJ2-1	TGCGCCAGCAGCCGACGGACAGGGGAAACCTACAATGAGCAGTTCTTC	CASSRRTGETYNEQFF
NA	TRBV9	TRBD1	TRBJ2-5	TGTGCCAGCGGGACAGGGGAGGAAGAGACCCAGTACTTC	CASGTGEEETQYF
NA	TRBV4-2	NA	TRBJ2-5	TGTGCCAGCAGCCAAGCGTGGGGAGTGGGGGAGACCCAGTACTTC	CASSQAWGVGETQYF
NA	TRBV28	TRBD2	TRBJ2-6	TGTGCCAGCAGTTTAGCTAGCGGTCCCTTCTCTGGGGCCAACGTCCTGACTTTC	CASSLASGPFSGANVLTF
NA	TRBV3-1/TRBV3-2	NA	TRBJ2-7	TGTGCCAGCAGCCCTTTCCTGCGGGCAGAACGCGAGCAGTACTTC	CASSPFLRAEREQYF
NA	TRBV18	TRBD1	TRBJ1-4	TGTGCCAGCTCAACCAACAGGGGAGCTAATGAAAAACTGTTTTTT	CASSTNRGANEKLFF
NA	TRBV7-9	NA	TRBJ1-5	TGTGCCAGCAGCTTAGCGTTAGGGTGGGCCCGGCGGGACAATCAGCCCCAGCATTTT	CASSLALGWARRDNQPQHF
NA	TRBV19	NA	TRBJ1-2	TGTGCCAGTACTCCGGGACATTCCTATGGCTACACCTTC	CASTPGHSYGYTF
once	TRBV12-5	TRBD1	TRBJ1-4	TGTGCTAGTGGTTTGGGCCCAGGGGGAGGTGAAAAACTGTTTTTT	CASGLGPGGGEKLFF